The 9 T cell receptor beta chains presented below share a single source sample, sequenced in a study of T cell responses to AZD1222 COVID-19 vaccine. The assay was immunoSEQ multiplex PCR, and TCRdb's table has in-frame clones only and misses some. The sample includes more than 80,000 clones, over 75% of them seen just once. The source was peripheral blood, collected on day 0 of AZD1222 vaccination. The receptors shown here come from an adult in good health.

V and J are TRBV7-2 and TRBJ2-6; D is undetermined. Germline V gives CDR1 SGHTA, CDR2 FQGNSA. With 1 base removed from V and 1 base from J, the gap between germline ends came to 5 bases. CDR3 size: 15 residues. The chain's CDR3 is CASSLVGSGANVLTF. The CDR3 nucleotides read TGTGCCAGCAGCTTAGTAGGGTCTGGGGCCAACGTCCTGACTTTC.

The chain links TRBV10-2 to TRBJ2-5, with TRBD2 identical over 8 bases. The V and J ends lost 6 bases and 4 bases, in that order; junction bases with no gene match: 7. The germline CDR1 and CDR2 sequences are WSHSY and SAAADI. CDR3 length: 14 amino acids. As DNA, the CDR3 is TGCGCCAGCAGGAGGGGACTAGGAGGAGAGACCCAGTACTTC. This encodes CASRRGLGGETQYF.

This sequence joins TRBV6-5 and TRBJ1-2, with TRBD1 identical over 7 bases. After removal of 0 bases from V and 2 bases from J, the junction contained 0 bases not matched to a gene. Germline V gives CDR1 MNHEY, CDR2 SVGAGI. The CDR3 loop spans 14 amino acids. The CDR3 loop is CASSYSTGNYGYTF. The CDR3 DNA is TGTGCCAGCAGTTACTCGACAGGGAACTATGGCTACACCTTC.

The chain combines TRBV6-5 with TRBJ2-1; D call uncertain. CDR1 is MNHEY and CDR2 is SVGAGI in the germline V gene. The CDR3 has 12 amino acids. V was trimmed by 3 bases and J by 7 bases, leaving 7 bases between them. CDR3 nucleotides: TGTGCCAGCAGTTATCTGGGTAATGAGCAGTTCTTC. Translation gives CASSYLGNEQFF.

The rearrangement links TRBV5-1 to TRBJ2-7, with 10 bases fitting TRBD1. The CDR3 runs 15 residues. Per germline, CDR1 SGHRS and CDR2 YFSETQ. With V trimmed by 0 bases and J by 5 bases, 5 bases remained unmatched. In nucleotides, the CDR3 is TGCGCCAGCAGCTTGGAAAGACAGGGGGCAAACGAGCAGTACTTC. Its translation is CASSLERQGANEQYF.

V usage is TRBV11-2 and J usage is TRBJ1-5; 8 positions match TRBD1. CDR1 and CDR2 from the germline V gene are SGHAT and FQNNGV. The junction had 6 bases not matched to a gene; V was cut back by 3 bases and J by 5 bases. The CDR3 loop spans 15 amino acids. Here the CDR3 DNA reads TGTGCCAGCAGCTTTGGAGCAGGGGGCGATCAGCCCCAGCATTTT. It is translated as CASSFGAGGDQPQHF.

The chain is built from TRBV20-1 and TRBJ2-7; 7 nucleotides line up with TRBD2. CDR3 size: 11 residues. Germline assignment: CDR1 DFQATT and CDR2 SNEGSKA (reference sequence). CDR3 in amino acids: CTPGGTYEQYF. CDR3 sequence (DNA): TGCACCCCGGGAGGTACTTACGAGCAGTACTTC.

V usage is TRBV7-9 and J usage is TRBJ1-1; D is unclear. Per the germline V gene, CDR1 is SEHNR and CDR2 is FQNEAQ (reference sequence). The CDR3 has 15 amino acids. Trimming stripped 3 bases from V and 0 bases from J, with 11 bases between. As DNA, the CDR3 is TGTGCCAGCAGCTTCCGAGGGTCAGTGAACACTGAAGCTTTCTTT. Translation gives CASSFRGSVNTEAFF. Full variable domain (missing parts from reference TRBV7-9 and TRBJ1-1): DTGVSQNPRHKITKRGQNVTFRCDPISEHNRLYWYRQTLGQGPEFLTYFQNEAQLEKSRLLSDRFSAERPKGSFSTLEIQRTEQGDSAMYLCASSFRGSVNTEAFFGQGTRLTVV.

V is TRBV19 and J is TRBJ1-2; the D gene is possibly TRBD1 (5 bases). The CDR3 is 14 residues long. Per germline, CDR1 LNHDA and CDR2 SQIVND (reference sequence). V was pared by 5 bases and J by 4 bases, with 14 bases between. The DNA of the CDR3 is TGTGCCAGTAGTTTGAGCGGGACGAGCTATGGCTACACCTTC. Translation gives CASSLSGTSYGYTF.